This T cell receptor beta chain was sequenced for a study of OX40 agonist ivuxolimab in advanced cancers. Study-wide background: At around 83% male, the cohort had a mean age of about 55 years, ranging from about 23 to 79. Three patients responded partially, comprising one with hepatocellular carcinoma and two with cutaneous melanoma.

Collection of blood occurred at baseline, at cycle 4 day 1, and at cycle 7 day 1. Assay: immunoSEQ multiplex PCR; the TCRdb copy retains only in-frame clones and omits some. The table lists approximately 60,000 clones, roughly four fifths of them singletons, with 0.9% to 1.1% in the top ten. This CDR3 comprises 14 residues. V lost 4 bases and J lost 6; bases outside the gene matches: 7. CDR1 is MNHGY and CDR2 is SVAAGI in the germline V gene. The source of this sequence is an adult with an advanced solid tumor such as melanoma, head and neck, liver or kidney cancer. This rearrangement joins TRBV6-9 to TRBJ1-2; 8 bases agree with TRBD1. This specimen was CD4+ or CD8+ T cells sorted from blood, taken in a trial of the OX40 agonist ivuxolimab. The CDR3 region has the DNA TGTGCCAGCAGTTTCAGGACAGGGCGGGATGGCTACACCTTC. As protein: CASSFRTGRDGYTF.